This TCR beta chain was documented in a study of persistence of HIV-infected CD4 T cells. Trimming took off 5 bases at V and 4 bases at J, with 14 bases between the two ends. This CDR3 spans 15 amino acids. In germline, CDR1 is MNHEY, CDR2 SVGEGT. This clone is deemed medium-sized (0.01 to 0.1%). Its antigen is unknown. This was the immunoSEQ version 4 assay in survey mode. Sequenced by immunoSEQ multiplex PCR; TCRdb stores in-frame clones only, minus some. The sample shows approximately 7,000 clones, approximately 80% of them seen only once. Cells were stimulated with CMV-infected fibroblast lysates at about 10 ug/mL. Responding CD4+ T cells were sorted by upregulation of both CD40 ligand and CD69. Inclusion required CMV-positive serology and CD4+ counts above 400 cells/uL.

The sequencing used CD4+ T cells sorted from PBMCs after roughly 18-hour stimulation, collected from a patient who received antiretroviral therapy. This clonotype originated in an adult woman with HIV who was CMV-seropositive. The V call is TRBV6-2 or TRBV6-3, the J call TRBJ2-2; tentatively, D is TRBD2 (6 bases). The CDR3 nucleotides are TGTGCCAGCAGTCGGCGAGCGGGCGGCACCGGGGAGCTGTTTTTT. This sequence encodes CASSRRAGGTGELFF.